This TCR beta chain was captured in a study of cytomegalovirus exposure and HLA in healthy donors. Points from the study as a whole: The authors assumed roughly uniform sequencing depth across donors for presence/absence analyses. Later on, analysis showed that most CMV-associated TCR beta chains appeared to be HLA-restricted. It was approximately 150 TCR beta chains that were listed as cytomegalovirus-associated.

The PCR was carried out with 60 Vbeta primers and 13 Jbeta primers. This table comes from immunoSEQ multiplex PCR, and its TCRdb copy is limited to in-frame clones, with some not included. This table has under 200,000 clones, around four fifths appearing once. Trimming removed 4 bases from V and 4 bases from J; junction bases left unmatched: 6. This CDR3 region has 14 residues. Per germline, CDR1 SGHNT and CDR2 YYREEE (reference sequence). As regards this clone: Its matching antigen is unknown.

Sequences were obtained from PBMCs. This sequence originates from a female donor in good health and CMV-seronegative. This chain links TRBV5-4 with TRBJ2-3; 7 bases fit TRBD1. The CDR3 DNA sequence: TGTGCCAGCAGCATGCCAGGACAGGCAGATACGCAGTATTTT. It translates to CASSMPGQADTQYF.